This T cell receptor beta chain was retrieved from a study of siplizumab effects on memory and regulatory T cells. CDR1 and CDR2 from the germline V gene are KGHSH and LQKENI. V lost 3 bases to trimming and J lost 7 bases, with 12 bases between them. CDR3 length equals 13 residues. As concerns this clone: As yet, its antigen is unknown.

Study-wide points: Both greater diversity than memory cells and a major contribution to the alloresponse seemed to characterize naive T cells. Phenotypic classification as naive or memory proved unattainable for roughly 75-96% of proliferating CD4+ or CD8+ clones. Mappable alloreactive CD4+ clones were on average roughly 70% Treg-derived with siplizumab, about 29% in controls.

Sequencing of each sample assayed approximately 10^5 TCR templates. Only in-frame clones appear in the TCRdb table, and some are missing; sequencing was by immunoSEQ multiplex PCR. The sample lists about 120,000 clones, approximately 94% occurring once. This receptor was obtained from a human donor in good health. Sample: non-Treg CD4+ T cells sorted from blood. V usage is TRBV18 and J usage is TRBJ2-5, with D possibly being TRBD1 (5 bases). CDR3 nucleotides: TGTGCCAGCTCACCTGGGGCGCCGGGGACCCAGTACTTC. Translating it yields CASSPGAPGTQYF.